This section outlines one TCR beta chain sequence together with its context. The data were produced by immunoSEQ multiplex PCR, yet TCRdb's version contains in-frame clones alone and is incomplete. The top ten hold roughly 6.8% of the sample, which has about 150,000 clones, about 79% seen once. Trimming removed 5 bases from V and 8 bases from J, with 15 bases in between. The CDR3 loop spans 13 amino acids. Germline CDR1 and CDR2: SGHAT and FQNNGV. The data derive from a study of blood T cell repertoires in COVID-19. Across the whole study: The United States, Italy and Spain supplied acute and convalescent COVID-19 samples. PBMCs, B-cell-depleted T cells, or T cells were the source of the cDNA or gDNA that made up the material.

The chain joins TRBV11-2 to TRBJ1-2; D may be TRBD1 (6 bases). The origin of this receptor is a woman aged 50 to 60 in a cohort sampled during active or convalescent COVID-19. Specimen: peripheral blood. CDR3 sequence: CASSPVRGGGYTF. The CDR3 coding sequence is TGTGCCAGCAGCCCGGTTAGGGGGGGAGGCTACACCTTC.